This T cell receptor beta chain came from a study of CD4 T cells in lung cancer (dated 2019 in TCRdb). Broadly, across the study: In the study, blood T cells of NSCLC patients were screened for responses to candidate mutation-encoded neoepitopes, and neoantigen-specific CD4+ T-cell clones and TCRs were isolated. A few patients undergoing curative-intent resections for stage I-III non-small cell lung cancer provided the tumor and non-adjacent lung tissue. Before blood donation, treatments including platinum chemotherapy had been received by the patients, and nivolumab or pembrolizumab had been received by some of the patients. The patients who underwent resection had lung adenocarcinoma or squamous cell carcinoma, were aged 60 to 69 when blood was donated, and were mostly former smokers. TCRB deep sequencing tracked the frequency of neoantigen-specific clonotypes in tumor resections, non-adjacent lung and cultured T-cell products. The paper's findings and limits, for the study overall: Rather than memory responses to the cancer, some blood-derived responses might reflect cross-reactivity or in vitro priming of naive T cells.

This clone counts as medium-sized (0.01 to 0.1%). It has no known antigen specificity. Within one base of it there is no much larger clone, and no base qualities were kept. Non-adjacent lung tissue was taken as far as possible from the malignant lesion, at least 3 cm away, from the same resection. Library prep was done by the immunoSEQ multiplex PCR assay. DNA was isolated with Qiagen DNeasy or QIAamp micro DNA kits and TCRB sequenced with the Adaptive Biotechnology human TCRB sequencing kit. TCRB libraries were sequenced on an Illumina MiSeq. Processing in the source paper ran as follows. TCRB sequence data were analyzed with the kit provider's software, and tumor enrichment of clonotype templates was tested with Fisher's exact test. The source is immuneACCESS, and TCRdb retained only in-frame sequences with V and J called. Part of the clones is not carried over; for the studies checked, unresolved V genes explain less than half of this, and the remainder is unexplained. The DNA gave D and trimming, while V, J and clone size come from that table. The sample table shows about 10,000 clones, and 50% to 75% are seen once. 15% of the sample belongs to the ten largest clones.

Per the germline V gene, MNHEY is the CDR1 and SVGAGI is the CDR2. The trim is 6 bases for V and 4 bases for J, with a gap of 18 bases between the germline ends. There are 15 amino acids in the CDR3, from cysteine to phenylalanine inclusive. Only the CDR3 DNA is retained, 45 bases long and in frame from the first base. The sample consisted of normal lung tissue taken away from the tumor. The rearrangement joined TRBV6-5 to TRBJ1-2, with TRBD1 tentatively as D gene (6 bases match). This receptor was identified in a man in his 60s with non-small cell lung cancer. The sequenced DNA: TGTGCCAGCAGCACCGATCTTGACAGGTTCTATGGCTACACCTTC. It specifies CASSTDLDRFYGYTF.